A single sample is the source of the 4 T cell receptor beta chains below, sequenced in a study of regulatory T cells in long-lasting Graves disease. HTBI primers from iRepertoire and Arm-PCR of CDR3 regions yielded the TCR beta libraries. TCRdb reprocessed the multiplex PCR reads via MiXCR and lists one record per CDR3 protein. The sample holds 200,000 to 250,000 distinct CDR3 sequences, 20% seen once. Time point described: newly diagnosed GD, antithyroid drugs for less than 3 months. PBMCs provided the RNA from which the TCR library was made. The specimen was peripheral blood mononuclear cells (PBMCs), collected at new diagnosis, from a patient treated with antithyroid drugs. Source of these receptors: a female donor with Graves disease.

A note on this clonotype: This likely came from a read error, as a far larger clone is one base away. The chain joins TRBV6-2 or TRBV6-3 to TRBJ2-7, with TRBD2 matching 8 bases. V was clipped by 6 bases and J by 0 bases; unmatched bases: 7. CDR1 is MNHEY, CDR2 SVGEGT, per germline. This CDR3 spans 15 amino acids. This CDR3 reads CASSQGREGSYEQYF. CDR3 DNA sequence: TGTGCCAGCAGCCAAGGCCGGGAGGGCTCCTACGAGCAGTACTTC.

This clonotype was counted a few times. This rearrangement joins TRBV7-2 to TRBJ1-2; D remains unclear. CDR3 size: 15 residues. V was pared by 1 base and J by 8 bases, with 17 bases between. Germline lookup yields CDR1 SGHTA and CDR2 FQGNSA. The CDR3 bases are TGTGCCAGCAGCTTAGGTCCGACTCCACCTGAGGGCTACACCTTC. This encodes CASSLGPTPPEGYTF.

This clonotype occurred many times. This chain's CDR3 is CASSRLAGTDTQYF. The CDR3 DNA reads TGTGCCAGCTCTCGCCTAGCGGGGACGGATACGCAGTATTTT. V gene TRBV6-1 combines with J gene TRBJ2-3, with TRBD2 identical over 9 bases. Per the germline V gene, CDR1 is MNHNS and CDR2 is SASEGT. After removal of 8 bases from V and 6 bases from J, the junction contained 9 bases not matched to a gene. The CDR3 covers 14 residues.

V and J are TRBV6-5 and TRBJ2-4; D gene unclear. In germline, CDR1 is MNHEY, CDR2 SVGAGI. Trimming stripped 3 bases from V and 0 bases from J, with 12 bases between. The CDR3 is 16 amino acids. This CDR3 reads CASSYFQRLAKNIQYF. Written as DNA, the CDR3 is TGTGCCAGCAGTTATTTTCAGAGGTTAGCCAAAAACATTCAGTACTTC.